These 27 T cell receptor beta chains were sequenced from one sample in a study of blood T cell repertoires in COVID-19. Profiling relied on immunoSEQ multiplex PCR, and the TCRdb table lists in-frame clones only, not all of them. The sample holds roughly 150,000 clones, approximately 84% seen once. The specimen sequenced was peripheral blood. The receptors shown here come from a man between 70 and 80 years old with active or convalescent COVID-19.

The rearrangement links TRBV27 to TRBJ2-2; 9 bases are a match to TRBD1. Germline CDR1 MNHEY, CDR2 SMNVEV (reference sequence). There are 15 residues in the CDR3. The V gene end was trimmed by 5 bases and the J gene end by 6 bases; junction bases not matched to a gene: 7. CDR3 sequence reads: CASSGRTGAAGELFF. CDR3 DNA: TGTGCCAGCAGTGGCCGGACAGGGGCGGCCGGGGAGCTGTTTTTT.

This clone was detected only a few times. J is TRBJ1-1 and V is TRBV24-1; D is ambiguous. This CDR3 region has 15 residues. Germline V CDR1 and CDR2: KGHDR, SFDVKD. With 4 bases removed from V and 1 base from J, the gap between germline ends came to 12 bases. The CDR3 loop is CATSDSAAGNTEAFF. The CDR3 bases are TGTGCCACCAGTGACTCCGCAGCAGGGAACACTGAAGCTTTCTTT.

The rearrangement links TRBV27 to TRBJ2-2; 7 positions agree with TRBD1. Germline V gene lookup returns CDR1 MNHEY and CDR2 SMNVEV (reference sequence). The CDR3 is 15 amino acids. The junction had 9 bases not matched to a gene; V was cut back by 5 bases and J by 6 bases. CDR3 DNA: TGTGCCAGCAGTCCAAGGGACAGCTATTCCGGGGAGCTGTTTTTT. Its protein is CASSPRDSYSGELFF.

This clone has a single count. The chain couples TRBV18 to TRBJ2-2; no clear D gene. CDR1 and CDR2 (germline): KGHSH, LQKENI. V was trimmed by 1 base and J by 5 bases, leaving 5 bases between them. The CDR3 is 13 residues long. The CDR3 DNA reads TGTGCCAGCTCACCACAGGAGACCGGGGAGCTGTTTTTT. It specifies CASSPQETGELFF.

This clone showed up just once. The gene calls are TRBV29-1 and TRBJ2-4; 11 positions match TRBD1. V shed 7 bases, J shed 9 bases, and the junction held 8 bases outside the gene matches. Germline CDR1 is SQVTM and CDR2 is ANQGSEA. The CDR3 is 13 amino acids. The CDR3 nucleotides read TGCAGCGGCGGGACAGGGGGATCGGGCATTCAGTACTTC. Translated, it gives CSGGTGGSGIQYF.

The rearrangement uses TRBV28 and TRBJ2-5; TRBD1 agrees at 10 bases. V lost 5 bases, J lost 0 bases, and 9 bases stayed unmatched. Germline V gene lookup returns CDR1 MDHEN and CDR2 SYDVKM. This CDR3 is built from 17 residues. The DNA of the CDR3 is TGTGCCAGCAGTACCGGGACAGGGGCTTTGTACCAAGAGACCCAGTACTTC. It encodes CASSTGTGALYQETQYF. The whole variable domain, filled in from reference TRBV28 and TRBJ2-5, reads DVKVTQSSRYLVKRTGEKVFLECVQDMDHENMFWYRQDPGLGLRLIYFSYDVKMKEKGDIPEGYSVSREKKERFSLILESASTNQTSMYLCASSTGTGALYQETQYFGPGTRLLVL.

The chain is built from TRBV9 and TRBJ1-6; TRBD1 aligns across 9 bases. The CDR3 runs 14 residues. Germline CDR1 reads SGDLS; CDR2 reads YYNGEE. V dropped 4 bases and J dropped 14; count of bases not matched to a gene: 10. This CDR3 is CASSLGDRVMALHF. The CDR3 DNA follows: TGTGCCAGCAGCCTTGGGGACAGGGTGATGGCCCTCCACTTT.

This chain links TRBV30 with TRBJ2-7, with 8 nucleotides matching TRBD1. Germline V lookup: CDR1 GTSNPN, CDR2 SVGIG (reference sequence). J lost 2 bases, V lost 4 bases, and 7 bases had no gene match. This CDR3 has 14 residues. The CDR3 nucleotides are TGTGCCTGGACGAAGACAGGGGTCACCTACGAGCAGTACTTC. It encodes CAWTKTGVTYEQYF.

This sequence joins TRBV13 and TRBJ1-3; perhaps TRBD1 as D (6 bases). Germline loops: CDR1 PRHDT, CDR2 FYEKMQ (reference sequence). The CDR3 loop spans 14 amino acids. Trimming removed 5 bases at V and 8 bases at J, with 16 bases between. This chain's CDR3 is CASSLPRGSDTIYF. For the CDR3, the DNA is TGTGCCAGCAGCCTCCCCAGGGGATCAGACACCATATATTTT.

The chain employs TRBV6-6 and TRBJ1-2; D is possibly TRBD1 (5 bases). Trimming pared 6 bases from V and 4 bases from J, leaving 12 bases between. The CDR3 extends over 13 amino acids. The germline gives CDR1 MNHNY, CDR2 SVGAGI (reference sequence). CDR3 protein: CASSPTDFYGYTF. The DNA of the CDR3 is TGTGCCAGCAGCCCGACAGACTTCTATGGCTACACCTTC.

The V and J genes are TRBV7-6 and TRBJ2-3, with TRBD2 matching over 16 bases. V gave up 1 base and J gave up 2 bases; unmatched junction bases: 6. The CDR3 runs to 19 residues. CDR1 is SGHVS, CDR2 FNYEAQ, per germline. The CDR3 nucleotides are TGTGCCAGCAGCTTAGTCTCGGGACTAGCGGGAGGGTACACAGATACGCAGTATTTT. Protein sequence: CASSLVSGLAGGYTDTQYF.

This clone appeared once. The rearrangement joins TRBV4-3 to TRBJ2-2; weak D call: TRBD1 (5 bases). Trimming cost V 2 bases and J 1 base, with 17 bases left between them. CDR1 and CDR2 (germline): LGHNA, YSLEER. The CDR3 is 18 amino acids. In DNA, the CDR3 is TGCGCCAGCAGCCAACGACAGATTCAAGGAATGAACACCGGGGAGCTGTTTTTT. Amino acid sequence: CASSQRQIQGMNTGELFF.

This clone has just one count. The chain couples TRBV5-1 to TRBJ1-1; 7 bases fit TRBD1. From germline, CDR1 is SGHRS and CDR2 YFSETQ. The V gene end was trimmed by 4 bases and the J gene end by 1 base; junction bases not matched to a gene: 4. The CDR3 consists of 14 residues. CDR3: CASSRQGSNTEAFF. Written as DNA, the CDR3 is TGCGCCAGCAGCCGACAGGGATCGAACACTGAAGCTTTCTTT.

In its sample, this clone was seen a few times. The chain carries TRBV7-2 and TRBJ1-1; D possibly corresponds to TRBD1 (5 bases). The CDR3 length is 17 residues. V lost 6 bases and J 0 bases, leaving 20 bases between the germline ends. Germline CDR1 is SGHTA and CDR2 is FQGNSA. This CDR3 is CASRVKGPGVMNTEAFF. The CDR3 nucleotides read TGTGCCAGCAGAGTTAAGGGGCCAGGCGTCATGAACACTGAAGCTTTCTTT.

The J gene is TRBJ2-1, the V gene TRBV25-1; D might be TRBD1 (6 bases). The V and J ends lost 2 bases and 0 bases respectively, with 11 bases between them. Germline V gene lookup returns CDR1 MGHDK and CDR2 SYGVNS. This CDR3 has 16 amino acids. The CDR3 spells CASSEIPDSSYNEQFF. DNA for the CDR3: TGTGCCAGCAGTGAAATTCCGGACAGCTCCTACAATGAGCAGTTCTTC.

This clone was seen a single time. This sequence joins TRBV27 and TRBJ1-4; no reliable D call. Germline values: CDR1 MNHEY, CDR2 SMNVEV (reference sequence). This CDR3 is built from 14 residues. V lost 6 bases and J lost 8, with 16 bases in between. The CDR3 DNA reads as TGTGCCAGCAGCTATTATGAGACTAGGGAAAAACTGTTTTTT. This gives the protein CASSYYETREKLFF.

V and J are TRBV12-5 and TRBJ1-5; D might be TRBD1 (6 bases). Germline V gives CDR1 LGHNT, CDR2 FRNRAP. The CDR3 runs to 20 residues. V was pared by 6 bases and J by 0 bases, with 27 bases between. The CDR3 DNA reads TGTGCTAGTGGACCTCTAGAAAAGGGGGTGGGGGTTTATAGCAATCAGCCCCAGCATTTT. Its protein product is CASGPLEKGVGVYSNQPQHF. The full variable domain, completed using reference TRBV12-5 and TRBJ1-5, is DARVTQTPRHKVTEMGQEVTMRCQPILGHNTVFWYRQTMMQGLELLAYFRNRAPLDDSGMPKDRFSAEMPDATLATLKIQPSEPRDSAVYFCASGPLEKGVGVYSNQPQHFGDGTRLSIL.

The chain combines TRBV7-8 with TRBJ2-3; the match to TRBD2 covers 13 bases. V dropped 5 bases and J dropped 10; count of bases not matched to a gene: 15. Germline lookup yields CDR1 SGHVS and CDR2 FQNEAQ. This CDR3 comprises 17 residues. The CDR3: CASSGPLAGGRKSAQYF. In DNA form, the CDR3 reads TGTGCCAGCAGCGGACCACTAGCGGGAGGGCGGAAGTCGGCGCAGTATTTT.

As DNA, the CDR3 is TGTGCCAGCAGCCCCCGGACAGACCTCAAGAACACCGGGGAGCTGTTTTTT. Translation: CASSPRTDLKNTGELFF. The chain has TRBV5-5 and TRBJ2-2; weak D call: TRBD1 (6 bases). Trimming stripped 4 bases from V and 1 base from J, with 17 bases between. Germline V CDR1 and CDR2: SGHKS, YYEKEE (reference sequence). The CDR3 is 17 amino acids.

The chain couples TRBV3-1 (or the pseudogene TRBV3-2) to TRBJ2-6; 12 bases map to TRBD1. Germline V gene lookup returns CDR1 LGHDT and CDR2 YNNKEL (reference sequence). The length of the CDR3 is 19 residues. V shed 4 bases and J 4 bases; nucleotides not matched to a gene: 11. CDR3 sequence (DNA): TGTGCCAGCAGCCCTCGGGACAGGGGGCCCAAGGGGGGGGCCAACGTCCTGACTTTC. Translation gives CASSPRDRGPKGGANVLTF.

The chain joins TRBV2 to TRBJ1-1; 9 nucleotides line up with TRBD1. The V and J ends lost 5 bases and 5 bases, in that order; junction bases with no gene match: 9. CDR3 length equals 15 residues. The V gene's germline CDR1 is SNHLY and CDR2 FYNNEI. The CDR3 here is CASSRETGGKTEAFF. CDR3 nucleotides: TGTGCCAGCAGTAGGGAGACAGGGGGGAAGACTGAAGCTTTCTTT.

The genes are TRBV28 and TRBJ1-2, with unresolved D. Trimming shortened V by 1 base and J by 8 bases, and 5 bases separated the two germline ends. There are 11 residues in the CDR3. Germline assignment: CDR1 MDHEN and CDR2 SYDVKM. The CDR3 is CASSLSRGYTF. The DNA of the CDR3 is TGTGCCAGCAGTTTATCCCGGGGCTACACCTTC.

The chain joins TRBV6-5 to TRBJ1-5; possible D gene TRBD1, 6 bases. Germline values: CDR1 MNHEY, CDR2 SVGAGI. Trimming removed 6 bases at V and 4 bases at J, with 10 bases between. The CDR3 is 13 residues long. This chain's CDR3 is CASRPGQNQPQHF. The CDR3 DNA sequence: TGTGCCAGCAGGCCAGGACAGAATCAGCCCCAGCATTTT.

Remarks on this clone: The sample carries other DNA sequences with the same CDR3. This rearrangement joins TRBV7-2 to TRBJ1-2; 9 nucleotides agree with TRBD1. Trimming took 5 bases from V and 8 from J; bases not matched to a gene: 6. This CDR3 is built from 13 residues. From germline, CDR1 is SGHTA and CDR2 FQGNSA. Written as DNA, the CDR3 is TGTGCCAGCAGCCTCGGACAGGGGTACGGCTACACCTTC. This gives the protein CASSLGQGYGYTF.

This clone has only one observation. This chain uses TRBV24-1 with TRBJ2-2, with D possibly being TRBD1 (7 bases). With 4 bases removed from V and 2 bases from J, the gap between germline ends came to 16 bases. There are 17 residues in the CDR3. From germline, CDR1 is KGHDR and CDR2 SFDVKD. The CDR3 region has the DNA TGTGCCACCAGTGACCCCCCAGGAGGGGGCAACACCGGGGAGCTGTTTTTT. Encoded protein: CATSDPPGGGNTGELFF.

This clone showed up just a few times. The V gene is TRBV7-8, the J gene TRBJ1-5; 7 bases fit TRBD1. Germline loops: CDR1 SGHVS, CDR2 FQNEAQ. Trimming removed 5 bases from V and 5 bases from J; junction bases left unmatched: 12. The CDR3 covers 16 residues. The CDR3 DNA is TGTGCCAGCAGCCTAATACGACAGGGTTGGGATCAGCCCCAGCATTTT. It is translated as CASSLIRQGWDQPQHF.

V and J are TRBV7-9 and TRBJ2-1; D is undetermined. V shed 1 base and J shed 0 bases, with 7 bases lying between them. This CDR3 spans 15 amino acids. CDR1 and CDR2 from the germline V gene are SEHNR and FQNEAQ (reference sequence). Here the CDR3 DNA reads TGTGCCAGCAGCTTAGGAGCGAGCTCCTACAATGAGCAGTTCTTC. It is translated as CASSLGASSYNEQFF.